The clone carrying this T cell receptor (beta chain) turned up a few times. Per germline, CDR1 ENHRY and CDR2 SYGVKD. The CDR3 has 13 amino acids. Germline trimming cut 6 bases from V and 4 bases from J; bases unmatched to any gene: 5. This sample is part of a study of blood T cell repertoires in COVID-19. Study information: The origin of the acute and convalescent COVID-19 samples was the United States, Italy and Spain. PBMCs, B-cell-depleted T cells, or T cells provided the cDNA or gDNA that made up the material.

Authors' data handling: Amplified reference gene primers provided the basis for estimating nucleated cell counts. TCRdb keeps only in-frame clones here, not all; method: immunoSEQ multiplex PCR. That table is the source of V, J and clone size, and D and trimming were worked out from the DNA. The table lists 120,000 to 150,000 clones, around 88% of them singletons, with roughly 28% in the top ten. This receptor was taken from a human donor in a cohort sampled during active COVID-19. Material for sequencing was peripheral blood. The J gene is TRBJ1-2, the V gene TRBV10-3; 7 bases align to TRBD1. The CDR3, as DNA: TGTGCCATCAGCGAACAGGGGACCTATGGCTACACCTTC. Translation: CAISEQGTYGYTF.